This TCR beta chain emerged from a study of regulatory T cells in long-lasting Graves disease. The authors built TCR beta libraries using iRepertoire HTBI primers and Arm-PCR of CDR3 regions. TCRdb called the multiplex PCR reads again in MiXCR, with one record for every CDR3 protein. The sample carries 400,000 to 550,000 distinct CDR3 sequences, about 16% recorded once. The CDR3 consists of 14 residues. Germline CDR1 LNHNV, CDR2 YYDKDF (reference sequence). V gave up 4 bases and J gave up 1 base, with 7 bases separating them. Specified time point: newly diagnosed GD, antithyroid drugs for less than 3 months. The authors made the TCR library using RNA they extracted from PBMCs. The same sample was also studied in work on T cells in Graves' hyperthyroidism and ophthalmopathy.

Sequencing used peripheral blood mononuclear cells (PBMCs), obtained at new diagnosis, from a patient treated with antithyroid drugs. The sequence derives from a woman in her 30s with Graves disease. The rearrangement joins TRBV15 to TRBJ2-2, with TRBD2 as a possible D gene (5 bases). CDR3 loop: CATSTAGNTGELFF. As DNA, the CDR3 is TGTGCCACCAGCACCGCGGGGAACACCGGGGAGCTGTTTTTT.